The 17 T cell receptor beta chains in this list originate from one sample, sequenced in a study of shared clonotypes between healthy human individuals. TCRdb's table, derived via immunoSEQ multiplex PCR, lists solely in-frame clones and lacks some. The data show roughly 1 million clones, roughly 80% seen once. The source material was memory CD4+ T cells sorted from blood. Described subset: CD45RA-negative fraction. These receptors all stem from a man aged 18 to 30 in good health.

This clone was counted between two and nine times. The chain combines TRBV5-6 with TRBJ2-5; 9 bases line up with TRBD1. The V segment lost 4 bases and the J segment 4 bases; nucleotides outside the gene matches: 11. This CDR3 is 16 amino acids long. CDR1 and CDR2 from the germline V gene are SGHDT and YYEEEE. The CDR3 loop is CASSRETGGSAETQYF. The DNA of the CDR3 is TGTGCCAGCAGCAGGGAGACAGGGGGTTCGGCAGAGACCCAGTACTTC.

This clone was observed once. The V and J genes are TRBV25-1 and TRBJ2-6; D may match TRBD1 or TRBD2 (6 bases each). Per germline, CDR1 MGHDK and CDR2 SYGVNS. V dropped 1 base and J dropped 2 bases, with 15 bases sitting between them. This CDR3 has 18 amino acids. CDR3 in amino acids: CASSEFWAGEAGANVLTF. For the CDR3, the DNA is TGTGCCAGCAGTGAATTTTGGGCAGGGGAGGCTGGGGCCAACGTCCTGACTTTC.

About this clone itself: The sample has other DNA sequences that encode this CDR3 too. The CDR3 DNA reads TGTGCCAGCAGCCTCACGGGGGGCACTGAAGCTTTCTTT. It is translated as CASSLTGGTEAFF. The chain employs TRBV14 and TRBJ1-1; maybe TRBD1 (5 bases). Trimming pared 4 bases from V and 4 bases from J, leaving 10 bases between. The CDR3 has 13 amino acids. Germline assignment: CDR1 SGHDN and CDR2 FVKESK.

V usage is TRBV11-2 and J usage is TRBJ1-5; the D is unclear. This CDR3 spans 15 amino acids. Deletions cut 5 bases from V and 3 bases from J, with 14 bases between. Per germline, CDR1 SGHAT and CDR2 FQNNGV. Here the CDR3 DNA reads TGTGCCAGCAGCCCGGCCGGAGGCTCCAATCAGCCCCAGCATTTT. Translating gives CASSPAGGSNQPQHF.

This chain uses TRBV6-4 with TRBJ2-5; no definite D call. V was pared by 6 bases and J by 5 bases, with 13 bases between. The CDR3 totals 13 residues. CDR1 and CDR2 (germline): MRHNA, SNTAGT. In nucleotides, the CDR3 is TGTGCCAGCAGCCGGATGCCTGGGGAGACCCAGTACTTC. Its translation: CASSRMPGETQYF.

This clone was seen a handful of times. The chain has TRBV19 and TRBJ2-7; maybe TRBD2 (6 bases). Germline CDR1 is LNHDA and CDR2 is SQIVND (reference sequence). The CDR3 is 14 residues long. V was trimmed by 5 bases and J by 0 bases, leaving 11 bases between them. This chain's CDR3 is CASSQRADSYEQYF. The CDR3 nucleotides read TGTGCCAGTAGTCAGCGGGCGGACTCCTACGAGCAGTACTTC. The variable domain in full, completed from reference TRBV19 and TRBJ2-7, reads DGGITQSPKYLFRKEGQNVTLSCEQNLNHDAMYWYRQDPGQGLRLIYYSQIVNDFQKGDIAEGYSVSREKKESFPLTVTSAQKNPTAFYLCASSQRADSYEQYFGPGTRLTVT.

The chain is built from TRBV27 and TRBJ2-3; possible D gene TRBD2, 5 bases. Germline V CDR1 and CDR2: MNHEY, SMNVEV (reference sequence). The CDR3 runs 15 residues. V shed 6 bases and J shed 1 base, with 14 bases lying between them. The CDR3 DNA sequence: TGTGCCAGCAGGCCCGGGCTGCGGGGCACAGATACGCAGTATTTT. Its translation: CASRPGLRGTDTQYF.

The V call is TRBV5-5, the J call TRBJ2-7; no clear D gene. CDR3 size: 14 residues. The germline V gene encodes CDR1 SGHKS and CDR2 YYEKEE (reference sequence). V lost 4 bases and J lost 8, with 19 bases in between. The chain's CDR3 is CASSTDRKLAQQYF. Written as DNA, the CDR3 is TGTGCCAGCAGCACCGACCGGAAGCTGGCGCAGCAGTACTTC.

The chain has TRBV9 and TRBJ2-5; the D gene is possibly TRBD2 (6 bases). Germline values: CDR1 SGDLS, CDR2 YYNGEE. V lost 0 bases to trimming and J lost 4 bases, with 13 bases between them. This CDR3 comprises 15 residues. The CDR3 sequence is CASSVAGGELETQYF. CDR3 DNA: TGTGCCAGCAGCGTAGCCGGAGGGGAACTAGAGACCCAGTACTTC.

J is TRBJ1-3 and V is TRBV30; 7 positions match TRBD1. The V segment lost 2 bases and the J segment 0 bases; nucleotides outside the gene matches: 7. The germline gives CDR1 GTSNPN, CDR2 SVGIG (reference sequence). The CDR3 consists of 16 residues. CDR3: CAWSYGTVSSGNTIYF. CDR3 coding DNA: TGTGCCTGGAGTTATGGGACAGTGAGCTCTGGAAACACCATATATTTT.

The chain uses TRBV10-3 and TRBJ1-4, with 12 bases identical to TRBD1. Unmatched junction bases numbered 6, after V lost 5 bases and J lost 5 bases. Germline CDR1 reads ENHRY; CDR2 reads SYGVKD. The CDR3 covers 16 residues. The CDR3 DNA is TGTGCCATCAGTCCCGGGACAGGGGGCGGGAATGAAAAACTGTTTTTT. Amino acid sequence: CAISPGTGGGNEKLFF.

This sequence joins TRBV28 and TRBJ2-5; 8 nucleotides line up with TRBD2. The germline gives CDR1 MDHEN, CDR2 SYDVKM. The J segment lost 3 bases and the V segment lost 3 bases, leaving 6 bases of the junction unmatched. The CDR3 totals 15 residues. CDR3 in amino acids: CASSFGGGGKETQYF. The CDR3 DNA is TGTGCCAGCAGTTTCGGGGGGGGAGGTAAAGAGACCCAGTACTTC.

V and J are TRBV21-1 and TRBJ1-4. TRBV21-1 is noted as a pseudogene. The CDR3 spans 9 residues. The CDR3 spells CAREEKLFF. In nucleotides, the CDR3 is TGTGCTAGGGAGGAAAAACTGTTTTTT.

The rearrangement links TRBV2 to TRBJ2-3; D uncertain. The CDR3 consists of 13 residues. V lost 1 base to trimming and J lost 3 bases, with 5 bases between them. The germline CDR1 and CDR2 sequences are SNHLY and FYNNEI. Written as DNA, the CDR3 is TGTGCCAGCAGTGAAGGGAGAACAGATACGCAGTATTTT. Translating gives CASSEGRTDTQYF.

The chain uses TRBV5-4 and TRBJ2-3; the match to TRBD1 covers 9 bases. Germline V lookup: CDR1 SGHNT, CDR2 YYREEE (reference sequence). The CDR3 sequence is 18 residues long. J lost 0 bases, V lost 4 bases, and 12 bases had no gene match. CDR3 coding DNA: TGTGCCAGCAGCCCACCCGGGACAGGGAAAACTAGCACAGATACGCAGTATTTT. It codes for CASSPPGTGKTSTDTQYF. Combining the CDR3 with reference TRBV5-4 and TRBJ2-3 gives the whole variable domain ETGVTQSPTHLIKTRGQQVTLRCSSQSGHNTVSWYQQALGQGPQFIFQYYREEENGRGNFPPRFSGLQFPNYSSELNVNALELDDSALYLCASSPPGTGKTSTDTQYFGPGTRLTVL.

This CDR3 is CASRPLSGGTGELFF. CDR3 bases: TGTGCCAGCAGACCACTCTCTGGTGGGACCGGGGAGCTGTTTTTT. The chain employs TRBV6-4 and TRBJ2-2; D is unresolved. V was pared by 6 bases and J by 5 bases, with 16 bases between. The length of the CDR3 is 15 residues. In germline, CDR1 is MRHNA, CDR2 SNTAGT.

The chain couples TRBV11-2 to TRBJ1-2, with D maybe TRBD1 (5 bases). V was shortened by 1 base and J by 6 bases, with 15 bases between the two germline ends. Germline V lookup: CDR1 SGHAT, CDR2 FQNNGV. The length of the CDR3 is 15 residues. CDR3 coding DNA: TGTGCCAGCAGCTTAGGGTTAGCAGGGTTGAATGGCTACACCTTC. The encoded protein is CASSLGLAGLNGYTF.